A selection of T cell receptor beta chains follows, all from one sample in a study of patients and donors after allogeneic stem cell transplantation. MiXCR, run by TCRdb on the RT-PCR reads, gives a single entry per CDR3 protein. The repertoire holds 70,000 to 100,000 distinct CDR3 sequences, with about 5% as singletons. Sequencing was done on a sample of blood, either unsorted or a sorted T cell fraction (not recorded which). These receptor sequences come from a human donor who was either an allogeneic HSCT recipient or a stem cell or donor lymphocyte infusion donor (not recorded which). It is not recorded whose cells these are; they may come from a transplant donor. Each CDR3 is given with its conserved first and last residue. Each record gives: clone size, J gene, D gene, V gene, CDR3 protein, CDR3 DNA. The D gene is left open where the match is weak. Clone size is shown for a subset of rows, as once, few, many or a class of expanded clone.

many | TRBJ2-5 | TRBD1 | TRBV11-2 | CASSRYGTGGRETQYF | TGTGCCAGCAGTCGTTACGGGACAGGGGGTAGGGAGACCCAGTACTTC
- | TRBJ1-2 | - | TRBV3-1 | CASSPADYGYTF | TGTGCCAGCAGCCCCGCGGACTATGGCTACACCTTC
many | TRBJ2-3 | TRBD2 | TRBV12-3/TRBV12-4 | CASRQTSGRVPDTQYF | TGTGCCAGCAGGCAGACTAGCGGGAGGGTCCCGGATACGCAGTATTTT
many | TRBJ1-6 | - | TRBV20-1 | CSARDFGPTSYNSPLHF | TGCAGTGCTAGAGATTTCGGCCCTACCTCCTATAATTCACCCCTCCACTTT
many | TRBJ2-2 | TRBD1 | TRBV12-3/TRBV12-4 | CASRPISHRGRGTGELFF | TGTGCCAGCAGGCCTATATCCCACAGGGGGCGCGGCACCGGGGAGCTGTTTTTT
few | TRBJ1-6 | - | TRBV6-1 | CASRLDPRSNSPLHF | TGTGCCAGCAGATTAGACCCCCGATCTAATTCACCCCTCCACTTT
few | TRBJ2-1 | TRBD2 | TRBV20-1 | CSARGVSGGAYNEQFF | TGCAGTGCTAGAGGCGTTAGCGGGGGGGCCTACAATGAGCAGTTCTTC
many | TRBJ2-4 | TRBD2 | TRBV3-1 | CASSPRTSGGIQYF | TGTGCCAGCAGCCCCAGGACTAGCGGGGGCATTCAGTACTTC
many | TRBJ2-1 | TRBD2 | TRBV29-1 | CSVEREGTQEQFF | TGCAGCGTGGAGCGGGAGGGCACTCAGGAGCAGTTCTTC
- | TRBJ2-7 | - | TRBV20-1 | CSAGVRYEQYF | TGCAGTGCCGGGGTCCGATACGAGCAGTACTTC
many | TRBJ2-7 | TRBD2 | TRBV20-1 | CSARTSGRGNEQYF | TGCAGTGCACGGACTAGCGGGAGAGGTAACGAGCAGTACTTC
many | TRBJ1-1 | TRBD1 | TRBV20-1 | CSAIAPPHRDRAFF | TGCAGTGCTATTGCTCCCCCTCACCGGGACAGAGCTTTCTTT
many | TRBJ2-7 | - | TRBV29-1 | CSVEGLNGGTYEQYF | TGCAGCGTTGAAGGGCTCAATGGCGGAACCTACGAGCAGTACTTC
many | TRBJ2-7 | TRBD1 | TRBV20-1 | CSASGDRGLFLHDVQYF | TGCAGTGCTAGTGGTGACAGGGGTTTGTTTCTACATGATGTGCAGTACTTC
many | TRBJ2-7 | - | TRBV5-5 | CASSGRTLSYEQYF | TGTGCCAGCAGCGGAAGGACACTCTCCTACGAGCAGTACTTC
many | TRBJ2-5 | TRBD1 | TRBV12-3/TRBV12-4 | CASSLRGQETQYF | TGTGCCAGCAGTCTCAGGGGGCAAGAGACCCAGTACTTC
- | TRBJ2-3 | TRBD2 | TRBV5-1 | CASRRLAGGLADTQYF | TGCGCCAGCAGGCGGTTGGCGGGGGGGCTTGCAGATACGCAGTATTTT
- | TRBJ2-5 | - | TRBV18 | CASSPPGSQETQYF | TGTGCCAGCTCACCGCCGGGATCCCAAGAGACCCAGTACTTC
many | TRBJ2-2 | - | TRBV2 | CASSGQLTGELFF | TGTGCCAGCAGTGGACAGCTCACCGGGGAGCTGTTTTTT
many | TRBJ2-2 | - | TRBV28 | CASSRVTGELFF | TGTGCCAGCAGCAGGGTCACCGGGGAGCTGTTTTTT
few | TRBJ1-1 | - | TRBV5-8 | CASSLLIQGGWNTEAFF | TGTGCCAGCAGCTTGTTAATCCAGGGAGGTTGGAACACTGAAGCTTTCTTT
many | TRBJ2-3 | TRBD2 | TRBV6-5 | CASSSKRGGRTDTQYF | TGTGCCAGCAGTTCAAAGCGGGGGGGACGCACAGATACGCAGTATTTT
many | TRBJ2-2 | - | TRBV7-9 | CASPQAGELFF | TGTGCCAGCCCACAAGCCGGGGAGCTGTTTTTT
many | TRBJ1-1 | TRBD1 | TRBV27 | CASRLGQGVTEAFF | TGTGCCAGCAGACTTGGACAGGGGGTCACTGAAGCTTTCTTT
many | TRBJ2-2 | TRBD2 | TRBV6-1 | CASSRLALNTGELFF | TGTGCCAGCAGTCGACTAGCGTTGAACACCGGGGAGCTGTTTTTT
- | TRBJ2-5 | - | TRBV5-1 | CASSFGGRGQETQYF | TGCGCCAGCAGCTTCGGGGGCCGCGGACAAGAGACCCAGTACTTC
many | TRBJ1-1 | - | TRBV7-8 | CASSLTTETEAFF | TGTGCCAGCAGCTTAACGACAGAGACTGAAGCTTTCTTT
- | TRBJ2-1 | TRBD2 | TRBV3-1 | CASSRGRGYNEQFF | TGTGCCAGCAGCCGCGGGAGGGGCTACAATGAGCAGTTCTTC
many | TRBJ2-3 | TRBD2 | TRBV7-7 | CASSLAGGSTDTQYF | TGTGCTAGCAGCTTAGCGGGGGGGAGCACAGATACGCAGTATTTT
many | TRBJ2-1 | TRBD1 | TRBV29-1 | CSVVWDRDRNEQFF | TGCAGCGTTGTGTGGGACAGGGATCGTAATGAGCAGTTCTTC